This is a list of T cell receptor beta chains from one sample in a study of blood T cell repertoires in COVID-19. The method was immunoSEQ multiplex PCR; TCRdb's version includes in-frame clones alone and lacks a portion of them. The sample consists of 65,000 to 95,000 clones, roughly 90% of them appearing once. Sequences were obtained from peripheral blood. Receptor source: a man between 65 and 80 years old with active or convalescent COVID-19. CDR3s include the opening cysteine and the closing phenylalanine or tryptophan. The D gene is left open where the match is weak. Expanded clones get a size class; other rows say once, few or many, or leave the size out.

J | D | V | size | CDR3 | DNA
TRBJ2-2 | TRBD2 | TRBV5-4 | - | CASRSRAGGPTGELFF | TGTGCCAGCCGCAGCCGGGCGGGGGGGCCTACCGGGGAGCTGTTTTTT
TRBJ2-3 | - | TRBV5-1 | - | CASSLVIGASTDTQYF | TGCGCCAGCAGCTTGGTTATTGGGGCTAGCACAGATACGCAGTATTTT
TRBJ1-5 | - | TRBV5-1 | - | CASSLVPGSNQPQHF | TGCGCCAGCAGCTTGGTTCCGGGGAGCAATCAGCCCCAGCATTTT
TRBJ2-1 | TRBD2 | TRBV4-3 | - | CASSLPRGDENSYNEQFF | TGCGCCAGCAGCCTCCCCCGGGGGGACGAGAACTCCTACAATGAGCAGTTCTTC
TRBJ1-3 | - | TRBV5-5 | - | CASSLAGGVSGNTIYF | TGTGCCAGCAGCTTGGCCGGAGGGGTCTCTGGAAACACCATATATTTT
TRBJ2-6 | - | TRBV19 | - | CASSLKSPGANVLTF | TGTGCCAGTAGCCTAAAGTCGCCTGGGGCCAACGTCCTGACTTTC
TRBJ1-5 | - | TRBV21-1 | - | CASSKGGGREEGQPQHF | TGTGCCAGCAGCAAAGGGGGAGGACGGGAAGAGGGGCAGCCCCAGCATTTT
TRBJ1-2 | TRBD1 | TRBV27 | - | CASRQGPTVYGYTF | TGTGCCAGCAGACAGGGGCCCACCGTCTATGGCTACACCTTC
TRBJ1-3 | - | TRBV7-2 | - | CASSLEWGGPGNTIYF | TGTGCCAGCAGCTTAGAGTGGGGGGGGCCTGGAAACACCATATATTTT
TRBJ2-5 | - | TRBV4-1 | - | CASSQEETAETQYF | TGCGCCAGCAGCCAAGAGGAGACAGCAGAGACCCAGTACTTC
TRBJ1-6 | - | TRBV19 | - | CASSVDSRPLSPLHF | TGTGCCAGTAGTGTGGACAGCCGTCCCCTTTCACCCCTCCACTTT
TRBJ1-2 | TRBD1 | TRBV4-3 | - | CASSQDPATGGGGYTF | TGCGCCAGCAGCCAAGACCCCGCGACAGGGGGCGGTGGCTACACCTTC
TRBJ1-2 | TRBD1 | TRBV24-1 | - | CATSDPTGGRGYTF | TGTGCCACCAGTGACCCAACAGGGGGCCGGGGCTACACCTTC
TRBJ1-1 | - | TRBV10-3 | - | CAISERPDTEAFF | TGTGCCATCAGTGAGCGTCCGGACACTGAAGCTTTCTTT
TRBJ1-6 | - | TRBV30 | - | CASNGAGVRSPLHF | TGTGCCTCAAACGGAGCGGGGGTCCGTTCACCCCTCCACTTT
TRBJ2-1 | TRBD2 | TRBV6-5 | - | CASSRRLAGGHEQFF | TGTGCCAGCAGCCGTCGACTAGCGGGGGGTCATGAGCAGTTCTTC
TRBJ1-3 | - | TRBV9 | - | CASSVEGRGFGNTIYF | TGTGCCAGCAGCGTAGAGGGCAGGGGATTCGGAAACACCATATATTTT
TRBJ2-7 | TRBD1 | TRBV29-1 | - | CSVRTGSYEQYF | TGCAGCGTGCGGACAGGCTCCTACGAGCAGTACTTC
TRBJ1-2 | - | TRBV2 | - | CASSEIRGLGYGYTF | TGTGCCAGCAGTGAAATCAGGGGCTTGGGCTATGGCTACACCTTC
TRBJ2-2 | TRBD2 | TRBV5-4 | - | CASSYGGAPAGELFF | TGTGCCAGCAGCTACGGGGGGGCCCCCGCCGGGGAGCTGTTTTTT
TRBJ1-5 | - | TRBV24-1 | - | CATSSGSLLEDSNQPQHF | TGTGCCACCAGTTCAGGCAGCCTACTGGAAGATAGCAATCAGCCCCAGCATTTT
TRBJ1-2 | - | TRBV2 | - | CASTNSPGEGYTF | TGTGCCAGCACTAACTCCCCGGGGGAGGGCTACACCTTC
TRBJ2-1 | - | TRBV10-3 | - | CAISESVYGNEQFF | TGTGCCATCAGTGAGTCGGTGTACGGCAATGAGCAGTTCTTC
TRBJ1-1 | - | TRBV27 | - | CASSKGQVNTEAFF | TGTGCCAGCAGTAAGGGACAAGTGAACACTGAAGCTTTCTTT
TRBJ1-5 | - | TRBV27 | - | CASSSIDRINGPQHF | TGTGCCAGCAGTTCCATAGACAGGATCAATGGGCCCCAGCATTTT
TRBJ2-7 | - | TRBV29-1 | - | CSVEIRGRHLSQYF | TGCAGCGTTGAAATCAGGGGACGGCACCTCTCGCAGTACTTC
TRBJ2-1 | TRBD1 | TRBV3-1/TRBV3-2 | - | CASQGTGGENEQFF | TGTGCCAGCCAAGGGACAGGGGGGGAGAATGAGCAGTTCTTC
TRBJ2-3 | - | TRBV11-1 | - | CASSSWGGTDTQYF | TGTGCCAGCAGCTCCTGGGGGGGCACAGATACGCAGTATTTT
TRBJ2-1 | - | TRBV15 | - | CATSIGMVSTLEQFF | TGTGCCACCAGCATAGGTATGGTCTCCACACTAGAGCAGTTCTTC
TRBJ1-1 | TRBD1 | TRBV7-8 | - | CASSFFQTGMNTEAFF | TGTGCCAGCAGCTTTTTTCAGACAGGGATGAACACTGAAGCTTTCTTT
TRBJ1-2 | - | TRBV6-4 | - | CASSDSLSGGDGYTF | TGTGCCAGCAGTGACTCGCTGTCCGGGGGGGATGGCTACACCTTC
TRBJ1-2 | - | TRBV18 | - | CASSPGRIHYGYTF | TGTGCCAGCTCACCCGGGAGGATCCACTATGGCTACACCTTC
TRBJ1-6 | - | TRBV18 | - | CASSPRDIGSPLHF | TGTGCCAGCTCACCGAGGGACATAGGATCACCCCTCCACTTT
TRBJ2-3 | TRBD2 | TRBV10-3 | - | CAISAPGLAGGLTQYF | TGTGCCATCAGCGCCCCGGGACTAGCGGGGGGCCTTACGCAGTATTTT
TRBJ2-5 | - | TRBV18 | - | CASSPLDFGTQYF | TGTGCCAGCTCACCACTAGATTTCGGGACCCAGTACTTC
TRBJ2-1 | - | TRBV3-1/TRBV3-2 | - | CASSQGQSRLDEQFF | TGTGCCAGCAGCCAAGGACAGTCCCGTTTGGATGAGCAGTTCTTC
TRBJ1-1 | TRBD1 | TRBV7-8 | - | CASTEWTGNTEAFF | TGTGCCAGCACCGAATGGACAGGGAACACTGAAGCTTTCTTT
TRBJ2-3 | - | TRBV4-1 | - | CASSQPKGAGGMGNTDTQYF | TGCGCCAGCAGCCAACCCAAGGGGGCGGGGGGAATGGGAAACACAGATACGCAGTATTTT
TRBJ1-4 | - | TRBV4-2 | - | CASSQGQGTLEKLFF | TGTGCCAGCAGCCAAGGCCAGGGGACCTTGGAAAAACTGTTTTTT
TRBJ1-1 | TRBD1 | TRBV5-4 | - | CASSAGQGEAFF | TGTGCCAGCAGCGCAGGACAGGGAGAAGCTTTCTTT
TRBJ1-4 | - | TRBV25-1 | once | CASSDTVINEKLFF | TGTGCCAGCAGTGATACAGTGATTAATGAAAAACTGTTTTTT
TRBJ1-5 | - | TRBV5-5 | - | CASSFGQINQPQHF | TGTGCCAGCAGCTTCGGACAGATAAATCAGCCCCAGCATTTT
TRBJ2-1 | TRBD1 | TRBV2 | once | CASRLLVTGNEQFF | TGTGCCAGCAGGCTACTAGTGACAGGGAATGAGCAGTTCTTC
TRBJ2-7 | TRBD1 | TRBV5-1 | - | CASSRLRDRVLYEQYF | TGCGCCAGCAGCCGACTCCGGGACAGGGTCCTATACGAGCAGTACTTC
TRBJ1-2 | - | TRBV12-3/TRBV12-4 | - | CASSFGENYGYTF | TGTGCCAGCAGTTTTGGGGAGAACTATGGCTACACCTTC
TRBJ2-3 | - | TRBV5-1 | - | CASSLRGTTDTQYF | TGCGCCAGCAGCTTGCGGGGGACCACAGATACGCAGTATTTT
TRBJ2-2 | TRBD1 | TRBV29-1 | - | CSVEDRGGNTGELFF | TGCAGCGTTGAAGATCGAGGGGGCAACACCGGGGAGCTGTTTTTT
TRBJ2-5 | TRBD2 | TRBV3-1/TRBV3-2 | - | CASSSSGEETQYF | TGTGCCAGCAGCTCTAGCGGGGAAGAGACCCAGTACTTC
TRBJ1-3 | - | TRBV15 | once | CATSRLGSSGNTIYF | TGTGCCACCAGCAGATTGGGGAGCTCTGGAAACACCATATATTTT
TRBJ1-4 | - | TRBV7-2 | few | CASSQLGLGEKLFF | TGTGCCAGCAGCCAACTAGGGCTTGGAGAAAAACTGTTTTTT
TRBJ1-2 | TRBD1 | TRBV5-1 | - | CASSSGQGLIGYTF | TGCGCCAGCAGCTCCGGACAGGGGTTGATTGGCTACACCTTC